Shown below are 10 T cell receptor beta chains from a single sample sequenced in a study of T cell responses to AZD1222 COVID-19 vaccine. Method: immunoSEQ multiplex PCR; TCRdb's copy keeps in-frame clones and lacks some. The table shows 120,000 to 150,000 clones, with roughly 90% occurring only once. The starting material was peripheral blood, obtained 28 days after the second AZD1222 dose. These receptors came from an adult who received the AZD1222 COVID-19 vaccine.

The chain is built from TRBV7-2 and TRBJ2-3; 7 bases fit TRBD2. The CDR3 is 16 amino acids. Germline V CDR1 and CDR2: SGHTA, FQGNSA. The V gene end was trimmed by 0 bases and the J gene end by 2 bases; junction bases not matched to a gene: 5. CDR3 in amino acids: CASSLAGGGVTDTQYF. For the CDR3, the DNA is TGTGCCAGCAGCTTAGCGGGCGGGGGAGTCACAGATACGCAGTATTTT. Looking up the rest from reference TRBV7-2 and TRBJ2-3 gives the full variable domain: GAGVSQSPSNKVTEKGKDVELRCDPISGHTALYWYRQSLGQGLEFLIYFQGNSAPDKSGLPSDRFSAERTGGSVSTLTIQRTQQEDSAVYLCASSLAGGGVTDTQYFGPGTRLTVL.

V usage is TRBV6-5 and J usage is TRBJ1-1; the match to TRBD1 covers 8 bases. V gave up 2 bases and J gave up 8 bases; unmatched junction bases: 4. Germline values: CDR1 MNHEY, CDR2 SVGAGI. The CDR3 has 13 amino acids. The CDR3 coding sequence is TGTGCCAGCAGTTACGGGACAGGTGGCGAAGCTTTCTTT. The encoded protein is CASSYGTGGEAFF.

The chain is built from TRBV7-2 and TRBJ2-2; 8 nucleotides line up with TRBD1. The CDR3 spans 17 residues. From germline, CDR1 is SGHTA and CDR2 FQGNSA. V was clipped by 6 bases and J by 0 bases; unmatched bases: 9. This chain's CDR3 is CASRPPGQGANTGELFF. In DNA form, the CDR3 reads TGTGCCAGCAGACCCCCCGGACAGGGAGCGAACACCGGGGAGCTGTTTTTT. Using reference TRBV7-2 and TRBJ2-2 for the parts outside the CDR3, the full variable domain is GAGVSQSPSNKVTEKGKDVELRCDPISGHTALYWYRQSLGQGLEFLIYFQGNSAPDKSGLPSDRFSAERTGGSVSTLTIQRTQQEDSAVYLCASRPPGQGANTGELFFGEGSRLTVL.

The rearrangement links TRBV7-2 to TRBJ2-7; D gene unclear. Germline V gene sequence: CDR1 SGHTA, CDR2 FQGNSA. The CDR3 length is 14 residues. Trimming removed 0 bases at V and 2 bases at J, with 8 bases between. CDR3 amino acids: CASSLANSAYEQYF. The CDR3 region has the DNA TGTGCCAGCAGCTTAGCGAACAGCGCCTACGAGCAGTACTTC.

The chain has TRBV21-1 and TRBJ1-4; no check of the table's D call, TRBD1, against the DNA was made. TRBV21-1 is deemed a pseudogene. This CDR3 has 13 residues. DNA of the CDR3: TGTGCCAGCAGCAAACAAGGGGGCCTCCAACTGTTTTTT. As protein: CASSKQGGLQLFF.

The CDR3 loop reads CAWSRGIYGYTF. The CDR3 bases are TGTGCCTGGAGTAGGGGGATCTATGGCTACACCTTC. V usage is TRBV30 and J usage is TRBJ1-2; possibly TRBD1 for D (6 bases). Germline CDR1 and CDR2: GTSNPN and SVGIG (reference sequence). This CDR3 has 12 amino acids. V was pared by 2 bases and J by 4 bases, with 8 bases between.

V is TRBV10-2 and J is TRBJ1-2; possibly TRBD1 for D (6 bases). The CDR3 has 15 residues. Trimming pared 2 bases from V and 8 bases from J, leaving 18 bases between. CDR1 and CDR2 (germline): WSHSY, SAAADI. CDR3 nucleotide sequence: TGCGCCAGCAGTGAGAAAAATACAGGGTTGCTCGGCTACACCTTC. Translation: CASSEKNTGLLGYTF.

The chain carries TRBV24-1 and TRBJ1-2; weak D call: TRBD1 (6 bases). Germline V gene lookup returns CDR1 KGHDR and CDR2 SFDVKD. CDR3 size: 12 residues. The V gene lost 4 bases and the J gene lost 7 bases, with 9 bases spanning the gap. This CDR3 reads CATSDGGSGYTF. The CDR3 coding sequence is TGTGCCACCAGTGACGGGGGCAGTGGCTACACCTTC.

The CDR3 is CASSDRDRGPQETQYF. The CDR3 nucleotides read TGTGCCAGCAGTGACCGGGACAGGGGGCCCCAAGAGACCCAGTACTTC. V and J are TRBV9 and TRBJ2-5, with 12 bases aligning to TRBD1. After removal of 5 bases from V and 1 base from J, the junction contained 6 bases not matched to a gene. The CDR3 has 16 amino acids. Looked up from germline, CDR1 is SGDLS and CDR2 is YYNGEE.

The chain has TRBV19 and TRBJ1-6; unclear D gene. The CDR3 length is 15 residues. The V and J ends lost 1 base and 11 bases respectively, with 15 bases between them. Germline V lookup: CDR1 LNHDA, CDR2 SQIVND (reference sequence). CDR3 protein: CASSIAKGLRPPLHF. The CDR3 nucleotides read TGTGCCAGTAGTATAGCGAAGGGCCTACGGCCACCCCTCCACTTT.